These 23 T cell receptor beta chains came from one sample sequenced in a study of blood T cell repertoires in COVID-19. Sequencing used immunoSEQ multiplex PCR; TCRdb keeps in-frame clones, though not all of them. Here the sample spans just under 350,000 clones, about 83% being singletons. The sample consisted of peripheral blood. The source is a man younger than 45 with active or convalescent COVID-19.

This sequence joins TRBV20-1 and TRBJ2-1; D gene uncertain. This CDR3 spans 11 amino acids. Germline CDR1 DFQATT, CDR2 SNEGSKA (reference sequence). V was pared by 3 bases and J by 9 bases, with 9 bases between. In DNA, the CDR3 is TGCAGTGCTAGTCAGCGAGGTGAGCAGTTCTTC. Protein sequence: CSASQRGEQFF.

This sequence joins TRBV4-1 and TRBJ1-5; the D gene is possibly TRBD1 (6 bases). V lost 3 bases and J lost 6, with 15 bases in between. The CDR3 contains 15 residues. CDR1 MGHRA and CDR2 YSYEKL come from the germline V gene. CDR3 DNA sequence: TGCGCCAGCAGCCAGGACCCTTTCAGGGGTCAGCCCCAGCATTTT. This encodes CASSQDPFRGQPQHF.

The chain employs TRBV18 and TRBJ2-6; the D is unclear. Trimming removed 6 bases from V and 0 bases from J, with 6 bases in between. Germline V CDR1 and CDR2: KGHSH, LQKENI. The CDR3 sequence is 14 residues long. The CDR3 coding sequence is TGTGCCAGCTCCTTTAGCTCTGGGGCCAACGTCCTGACTTTC. Residues: CASSFSSGANVLTF.

In DNA form, the CDR3 reads TGTGCCAGCAGGAATGTAACATCGGGGCAGTTCTTC. This gives the protein CASRNVTSGQFF. The chain combines TRBV12-3 or TRBV12-4 with TRBJ2-1; D gene unclear. V lost 6 bases and J lost 12, with 15 bases in between. The CDR3 spans 12 residues.

The genes are TRBV6-5 and TRBJ2-1, with 9 bases identical to TRBD1. Germline lookup yields CDR1 MNHEY and CDR2 SVGAGI. V gave up 7 bases and J gave up 6 bases; unmatched junction bases: 4. The CDR3 loop spans 13 amino acids. The DNA for the CDR3 is TGTGCCAGCAATTTGGACAGGGGCAATGAGCAGTTCTTC. Its protein product is CASNLDRGNEQFF.

The J gene is TRBJ1-2, the V gene TRBV4-1; a weak D match, TRBD1 (5 bases). Germline CDR1 reads MGHRA; CDR2 reads YSYEKL. Between the trimmed V and J ends, which lost 4 bases and 8 bases, there was a span of 17 bases. The CDR3 runs to 14 residues. The CDR3 bases are TGCGCCAGCAGCCCGAACGATAGGGGCCACGGCTACACCTTC. Its protein is CASSPNDRGHGYTF.

The chain links TRBV3-1 (or the pseudogene TRBV3-2) to TRBJ2-7; D perhaps matches TRBD2 (6 bases). Looked up from germline, CDR1 is LGHDT and CDR2 is YNNKEL (reference sequence). The CDR3 is 14 residues long. V lost 1 base and J 5 bases, leaving 12 bases between the germline ends. CDR3 region: CASSQVRGTHEQYF. The CDR3, as DNA: TGTGCCAGCAGCCAAGTACGGGGGACCCACGAGCAGTACTTC.

This chain uses TRBV19 with TRBJ1-2, with TRBD1 identical over 12 bases. With V trimmed by 3 bases and J by 4 bases, 6 bases remained unmatched. Germline V CDR1 and CDR2: LNHDA, SQIVND (reference sequence). The CDR3 has 16 residues. The CDR3 nucleotides are TGTGCCAGTAGTATGGGACAGGGGGCCCTTTCCTATGGCTACACCTTC. As protein: CASSMGQGALSYGYTF.

The sample holds one count of this clone. The genes are TRBV12-3 or TRBV12-4 and TRBJ2-7; possible D gene TRBD2, 6 bases. Trimming took off 3 bases at V and 7 bases at J, with 13 bases between the two ends. The CDR3 is 13 amino acids. CDR3 DNA sequence: TGTGCCAGCAGTTTCGCGGGATCCAGGGAGCAGTACTTC. Protein sequence: CASSFAGSREQYF.

The rearrangement uses TRBV6-5 and TRBJ1-1; 9 bases match TRBD1. The junction had 9 bases not matched to a gene; V was cut back by 11 bases and J by 8 bases. CDR1 and CDR2 from the germline V gene are MNHEY and SVGAGI. CDR3 length: 12 residues. The CDR3 spells CAHRGPQGEAFF. The CDR3 DNA is TGTGCCCACAGGGGGCCCCAGGGGGAAGCTTTCTTT.

This rearrangement joins TRBV24-1 to TRBJ1-4, with D possibly being TRBD1 (6 bases). Trimming removed 8 bases from V and 5 bases from J, with 20 bases in between. Looked up from germline, CDR1 is KGHDR and CDR2 is SFDVKD. This CDR3 spans 16 amino acids. For the CDR3, the DNA is TGTGCCACCACCGACCCCGTCGTTAGGGGGAATGAAAAACTGTTTTTT. Translating it yields CATTDPVVRGNEKLFF.

The chain couples TRBV28 to TRBJ1-1; weak D call: TRBD1 (5 bases). V lost 4 bases and J 4 bases, leaving 16 bases between the germline ends. The CDR3 spans 15 residues. The germline gives CDR1 MDHEN, CDR2 SYDVKM. The CDR3 reads CASSSGGYEGTEAFF. CDR3 DNA sequence: TGTGCCAGCAGTTCCGGGGGTTATGAAGGCACTGAAGCTTTCTTT.

The chain combines TRBV21-1 with TRBJ1-5; the table assigns TRBD1, which was not confirmed against the DNA. TRBV21-1 is a recognized pseudogene. CDR3 size: 18 residues. The CDR3 nucleotides read TGTGCCAGCAGCACCTCCTGGGACAGGGATTATAGCAATCAGCCCCAGCATTTT. Its translation is CASSTSWDRDYSNQPQHF.

The chain joins TRBV19 to TRBJ2-3; 11 bases line up with TRBD2. CDR3 size: 13 residues. V shed 5 bases and J 10 bases; nucleotides not matched to a gene: 5. Germline V gene sequence: CDR1 LNHDA, CDR2 SQIVND (reference sequence). CDR3 nucleotides: TGTGCCAGTAGTGTGACTAGCGGGGACCCGCAGTATTTT. This codes for CASSVTSGDPQYF.

This sequence joins TRBV5-4 and TRBJ2-5; 13 bases match TRBD2. This CDR3 contains 18 residues. V lost 3 bases and J lost 0; bases outside the gene matches: 8. Germline V lookup: CDR1 SGHNT, CDR2 YYREEE (reference sequence). This chain's CDR3 is CASSSGLAGALYQETQYF. The DNA of the CDR3 is TGTGCCAGCAGCTCCGGACTAGCGGGGGCCTTGTACCAAGAGACCCAGTACTTC.

The chain recombines TRBV28 with TRBJ2-2; D is ambiguous. The CDR3 consists of 11 residues. Germline V gene data show CDR1 as MDHEN and CDR2 as SYDVKM. The V and J ends lost 3 bases and 7 bases respectively, with 3 bases between them. The CDR3 DNA is TGTGCCAGCAGTTTTTACGGGGAGCTGTTTTTT. It translates to CASSFYGELFF.

This chain joins TRBV18 and TRBJ2-1; 14 nucleotides line up with TRBD2. The V segment lost 3 bases and the J segment 8 bases; nucleotides outside the gene matches: 3. The germline V gene has CDR1 KGHSH and CDR2 LQKENI. The CDR3 runs 15 residues. CDR3 amino acids: CASSPGTSGSHEQFF. In nucleotides, the CDR3 is TGTGCCAGCTCACCTGGGACTAGCGGGAGCCATGAGCAGTTCTTC.

The chain uses TRBV7-2 and TRBJ2-4, with 7 bases aligning to TRBD1. With 5 bases clipped from V and 3 bases from J, the junction kept 10 bases outside the gene matches. The germline V gene encodes CDR1 SGHTA and CDR2 FQGNSA. This CDR3 has 16 amino acids. CDR3: CASSIRTGLGKNIQYF. CDR3 bases: TGTGCCAGCAGCATTCGGACAGGACTGGGCAAAAACATTCAGTACTTC.

The chain carries TRBV6-5 and TRBJ2-2, with 11 bases that match TRBD2. V trimming: 6 bases; J trimming: 8 bases; junction bases outside the gene matches: 5. The germline V gene encodes CDR1 MNHEY and CDR2 SVGAGI. CDR3 size: 14 residues. CDR3 residues: CASSQTSGAGELFF. In DNA, the CDR3 is TGTGCCAGCAGCCAGACTAGCGGGGCTGGGGAGCTGTTTTTT.

About this clone itself: The sample contains more than one DNA sequence encoding this CDR3. The V and J genes are TRBV12-3 or TRBV12-4 and TRBJ2-2; no clear D. The CDR3 contains 13 residues. Trimming took off 2 bases at V and 7 bases at J, with 8 bases between the two ends. The CDR3 here is CASSLSRGGELFF. The CDR3, as DNA: TGTGCCAGCAGTTTAAGCCGAGGCGGGGAGCTGTTTTTT.

The chain has TRBV28 and TRBJ1-2, with TRBD1 matching over 7 bases. The V gene end was trimmed by 3 bases and the J gene end by 7 bases; junction bases not matched to a gene: 11. The length of the CDR3 is 15 residues. Germline lookup yields CDR1 MDHEN and CDR2 SYDVKM. The CDR3 region has the DNA TGTGCCAGCAGTTTCACCTCGGGACAGAGGCCTGGCTACACCTTC. Amino acids: CASSFTSGQRPGYTF.

V is TRBV6-5 and J is TRBJ1-5, with 12 positions matching TRBD1. Trimming cost V 8 bases and J 5 bases; bases outside gene matches: 1. CDR3 size: 13 residues. Germline V gene data show CDR1 as MNHEY and CDR2 as SVGAGI. Written as DNA, the CDR3 is TGTGCCAGCGGGACAGGGGGCTATCAGCCCCAGCATTTT. Translating gives CASGTGGYQPQHF.

The CDR3 protein is CASSLGQSNTEAFF. The CDR3 nucleotides are TGTGCCAGCAGTTTAGGGCAGTCCAACACTGAAGCTTTCTTT. The chain joins TRBV28 to TRBJ1-1, with D unresolved. Germline V gives CDR1 MDHEN, CDR2 SYDVKM. The CDR3 consists of 14 residues. Deletions cut 2 bases from V and 2 bases from J, with 9 bases between.